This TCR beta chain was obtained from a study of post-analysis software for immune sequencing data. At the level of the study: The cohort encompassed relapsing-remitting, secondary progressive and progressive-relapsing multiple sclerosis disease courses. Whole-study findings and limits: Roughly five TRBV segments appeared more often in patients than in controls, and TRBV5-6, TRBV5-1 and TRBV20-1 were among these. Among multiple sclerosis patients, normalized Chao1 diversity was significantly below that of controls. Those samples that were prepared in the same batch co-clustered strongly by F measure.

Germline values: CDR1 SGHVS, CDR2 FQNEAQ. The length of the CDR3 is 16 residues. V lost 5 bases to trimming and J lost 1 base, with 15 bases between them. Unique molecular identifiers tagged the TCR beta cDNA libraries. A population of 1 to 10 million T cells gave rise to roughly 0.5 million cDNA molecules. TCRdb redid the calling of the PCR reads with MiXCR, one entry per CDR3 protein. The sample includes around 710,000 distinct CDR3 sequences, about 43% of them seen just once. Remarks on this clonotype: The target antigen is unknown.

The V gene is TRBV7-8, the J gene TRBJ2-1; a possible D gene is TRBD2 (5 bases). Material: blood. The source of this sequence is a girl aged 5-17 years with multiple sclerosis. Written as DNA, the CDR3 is TGTGCCAGCAGCATCCGCGGGCTAGCTTCCTACAATGAGCAGTTCTTC. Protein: CASSIRGLASYNEQFF.